This record covers a single T cell receptor beta chain. Method: immunoSEQ multiplex PCR; TCRdb's copy keeps in-frame clones and lacks some. This sample carries 390,000 or so clones, approximately 92% of them seen once, and the ten largest clones take about 1%. This record comes from a study of blood T cell repertoires in COVID-19. Participants' own reports of clinical history determined their cohort assignment. V dropped 1 base and J dropped 2 bases, with 21 bases sitting between them. The CDR3 contains 18 residues. From germline, CDR1 is LGHNA and CDR2 YNFKEQ. The TCR sequence derives from a man between 18 and 35 years old who had recovered from COVID-19. Material for sequencing was PBMCs or T cells enriched from blood (not recorded which). V and J are TRBV4-2 and TRBJ2-7; possibly TRBD1 for D (6 bases). The CDR3 nucleotides are TGTGCCAGCAGCCAAGGTTTTTCGGTTGGGACATTGACCTACGAGCAGTACTTC. Protein sequence: CASSQGFSVGTLTYEQYF.